This record concerns one T cell receptor beta chain sequence. What it recognizes is unknown. This specimen comes from a study of PD-L1 blockade in urothelial cancer. Across the study: Blood was analyzed 3 weeks (second dose) and 6 weeks after treatment start.

This table comes from immunoSEQ multiplex PCR, and its TCRdb copy is limited to in-frame clones, with some not included. The sample has around 53,000 clones; roughly 84% are singletons. The CDR3 runs 14 residues. With 0 bases removed from V and 4 bases from J, the gap between germline ends came to 7 bases. CDR1 is MDHEN and CDR2 is SYDVKM in the germline V gene. Overall study findings and caveats: Pretreatment clonality of the blood TCR repertoire below the median was predictive of superior survival.

The gene calls are TRBV28 and TRBJ1-3; D unclear. This TCR derives from a man between 35 and 55 years old with urothelial cancer. Here the sequenced sample was PBMCs, taken around atezolizumab (anti-PD-L1) treatment. This CDR3 reads CASSLWGSGNTIYF. CDR3 DNA sequence: TGTGCCAGCAGTTTATGGGGGAGCGGAAACACCATATATTTT.